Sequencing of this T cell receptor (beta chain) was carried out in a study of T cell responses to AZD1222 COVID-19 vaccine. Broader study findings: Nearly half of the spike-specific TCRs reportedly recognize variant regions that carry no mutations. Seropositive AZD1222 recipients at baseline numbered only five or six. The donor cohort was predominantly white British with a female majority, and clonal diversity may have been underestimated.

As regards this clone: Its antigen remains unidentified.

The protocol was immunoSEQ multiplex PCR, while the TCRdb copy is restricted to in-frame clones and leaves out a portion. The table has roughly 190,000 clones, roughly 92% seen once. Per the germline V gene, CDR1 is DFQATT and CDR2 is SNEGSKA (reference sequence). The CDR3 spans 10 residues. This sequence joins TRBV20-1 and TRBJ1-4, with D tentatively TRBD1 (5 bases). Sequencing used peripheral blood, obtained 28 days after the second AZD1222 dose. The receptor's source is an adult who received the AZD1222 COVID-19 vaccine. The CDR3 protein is CTLRDEKLFF. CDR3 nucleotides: TGCACACTCAGGGATGAAAAACTGTTTTTT.